This TCR beta chain is drawn from a study of response to subunit inactivated influenza vaccine. Study conclusions and caveats: The authors suggested that every seasonal influenza vaccination recruits few new T cells.

One entry per CDR3 protein results from TCRdb running MiXCR on the RT-PCR reads. The sample shows roughly 650,000 distinct CDR3 sequences, 15% to 18% of them seen only once. Comment on this clonotype: The antigen is unknown. The junction shows a germline mismatch at one end, possibly a read error.

The source is a middle-aged man who received an inactivated influenza vaccine. Sequencing used PBMCs from blood, obtained about 11 days after vaccination.

The CDR3 spells CASSYAQGPYERYF. The DNA of the CDR3 is TGTGCCAGCAGTTATGCGCAGGGCCCCTACGAGCGGTACTTC. The V gene is TRBV6-2 or TRBV6-3, the J gene TRBJ2-7, with a weak D call TRBD1 (5 bases). The CDR3 contains 14 residues. CDR1 MNHEY and CDR2 SVGEGT come from the germline V gene.